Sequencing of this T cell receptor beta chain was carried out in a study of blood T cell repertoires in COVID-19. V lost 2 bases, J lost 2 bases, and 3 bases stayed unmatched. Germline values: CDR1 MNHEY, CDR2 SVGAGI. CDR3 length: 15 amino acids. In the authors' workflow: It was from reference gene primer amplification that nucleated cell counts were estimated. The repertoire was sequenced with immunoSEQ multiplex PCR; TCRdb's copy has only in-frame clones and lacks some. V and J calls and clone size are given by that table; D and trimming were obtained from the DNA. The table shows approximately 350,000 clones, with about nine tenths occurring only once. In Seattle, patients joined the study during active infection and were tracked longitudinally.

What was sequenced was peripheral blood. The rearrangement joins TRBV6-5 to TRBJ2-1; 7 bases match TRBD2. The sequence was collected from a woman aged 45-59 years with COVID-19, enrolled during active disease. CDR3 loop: CASSYSGMAYNEQFF. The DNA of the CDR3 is TGTGCCAGCAGTTACAGCGGGATGGCCTACAATGAGCAGTTCTTC.